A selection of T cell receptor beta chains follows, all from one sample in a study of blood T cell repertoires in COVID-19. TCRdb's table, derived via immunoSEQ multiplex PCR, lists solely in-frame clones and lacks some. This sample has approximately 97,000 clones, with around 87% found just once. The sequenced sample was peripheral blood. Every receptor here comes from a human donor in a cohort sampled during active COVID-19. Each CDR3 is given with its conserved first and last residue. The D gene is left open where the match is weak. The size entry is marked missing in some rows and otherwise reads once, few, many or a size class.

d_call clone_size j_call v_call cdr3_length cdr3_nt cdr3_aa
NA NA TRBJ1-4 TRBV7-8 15 TGTGCCAGCAGCTTAACCGGGAGTCCGGGTGAAAAACTGTTTTTT CASSLTGSPGEKLFF
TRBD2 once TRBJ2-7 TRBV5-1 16 TGCGCCAGCAGCTTGGATCGGCAGGGACTATCCTACGAGCAGTACTTC CASSLDRQGLSYEQYF
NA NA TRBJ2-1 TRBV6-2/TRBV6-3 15 TGTGCCAGCAGTTACCTCGCGGGGCCCGGCAGGGAGCAGTTCTTC CASSYLAGPGREQFF
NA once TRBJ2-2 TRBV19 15 TGTGCCAGTAGGGGAGCGGACCCGAACACCGGGGAGCTGTTTTTT CASRGADPNTGELFF
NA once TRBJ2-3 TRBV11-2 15 TGTGCCAGCAATACCCCACAGGGGCGGGGAGATACGCAGTATTTT CASNTPQGRGDTQYF
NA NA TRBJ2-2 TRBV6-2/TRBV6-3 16 TGTGCCAGCAGTTATGGGCAGGGGACGAACACCGGGGAGCTGTTTTTT CASSYGQGTNTGELFF
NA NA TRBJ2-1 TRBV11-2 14 TGTGCCAGCAGCTTAGAGATCGTGGCCAATGAGCAGTTCTTC CASSLEIVANEQFF
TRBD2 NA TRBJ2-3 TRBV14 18 TGTGCCAGCAGCCAAGCGTATGCGGCGGGAGGGCCTTCAGATACGCAGTATTTT CASSQAYAAGGPSDTQYF
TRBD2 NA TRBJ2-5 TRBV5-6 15 TGTGCCAGCAGCTTGGGTAGCGGGAGTATGGAGACCCAGTACTTC CASSLGSGSMETQYF
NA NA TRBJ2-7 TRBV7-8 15 TGTGCCAGCAGCTTAAGTGCGGGATTAGAGTACGAGCAGTACTTC CASSLSAGLEYEQYF
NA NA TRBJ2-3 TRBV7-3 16 TGTGCCAGCAGCCTCAGCCCCCCCGGGGGCACAGATACGCAGTATTTT CASSLSPPGGTDTQYF
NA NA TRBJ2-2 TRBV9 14 TGTGCCAGCAGCGACAGGGTTAACACCGGGGAGCTGTTTTTT CASSDRVNTGELFF
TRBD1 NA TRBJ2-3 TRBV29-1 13 TGCAGCGGCGGACAGGGGGCGATGGGTACGCAGTATTTT CSGGQGAMGTQYF
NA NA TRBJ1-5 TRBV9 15 TGTGCCAGCAGCGTAGGGACAGATCGAAATCAGCCCCAGCATTTT CASSVGTDRNQPQHF
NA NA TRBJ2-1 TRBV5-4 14 TGTGCCAGCAGCTTACCAGGGTACGACAATGAGCAGTTCTTC CASSLPGYDNEQFF
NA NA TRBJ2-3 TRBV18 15 TGTGCCAGCTCATCTCTCCGAGGTAGCTCAGATACGCAGTATTTT CASSSLRGSSDTQYF
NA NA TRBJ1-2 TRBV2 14 TGTGCCAGCAGTGGAATGTCAATAGTGTATGGCTACACCTTC CASSGMSIVYGYTF
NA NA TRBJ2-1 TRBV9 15 TGTGCCAGCAGCGTACTTGACATGGGCTACAATGAGCAGTTCTTC CASSVLDMGYNEQFF
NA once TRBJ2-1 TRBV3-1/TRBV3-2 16 TGTGCCAGCAGCCCTAGGGACCGGGAGATGGTCAGTGAGCAGTTCTTC CASSPRDREMVSEQFF
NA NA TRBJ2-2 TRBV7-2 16 TGTGCCAGCAGCTTAGCCCGGGGGTTAGACACCGGGGAGCTGTTTTTT CASSLARGLDTGELFF
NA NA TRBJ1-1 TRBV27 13 TGTGCCAGCAGACGCTCCAGGGGCACTGAAGCTTTCTTT CASRRSRGTEAFF
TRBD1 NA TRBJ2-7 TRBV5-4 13 TGTGCCACTAAAGGACAGGGATTCTACGAGCAGTACTTC CATKGQGFYEQYF
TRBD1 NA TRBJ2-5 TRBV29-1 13 TGCAGCATATTACAGGGGGATGGAGAGACCCAGTACTTC CSILQGDGETQYF
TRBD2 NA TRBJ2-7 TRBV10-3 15 TGTGCCATCAGTGAGGGACTAGCGGGTTCCTACGAGCAGTACTTC CAISEGLAGSYEQYF
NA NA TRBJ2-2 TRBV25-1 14 TGTGCCAGCAGCTCAGGGGCGGGCACCGGGGAGCTGTTTTTT CASSSGAGTGELFF
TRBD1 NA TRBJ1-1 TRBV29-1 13 TGCAGCGCCCGGACAGGGATGGACACTGAAGCTTTCTTT CSARTGMDTEAFF
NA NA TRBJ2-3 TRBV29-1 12 TGCAGCGTTGAAGGCGGGACGGATACGCAGTATTTT CSVEGGTDTQYF
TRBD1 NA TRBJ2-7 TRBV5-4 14 TGTGCCAGCAGCTCTCGGACAGGTGTCTACGAGCAGTACTTC CASSSRTGVYEQYF
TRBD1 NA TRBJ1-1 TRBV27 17 TGTGCCAGCAGTTTAGCCCCTCTTACAGGGGTTGGGACTGAAGCTTTCTTT CASSLAPLTGVGTEAFF
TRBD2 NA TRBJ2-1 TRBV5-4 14 TGTGCCTGGGAAGCGGGACTCTCCTACAATGAGCAGTTCTTC CAWEAGLSYNEQFF
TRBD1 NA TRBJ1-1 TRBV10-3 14 TGTGCCATCAGTGAGTCGGGACAGGGTAAAGAAGCTTTCTTT CAISESGQGKEAFF
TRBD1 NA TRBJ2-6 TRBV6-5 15 TGTGCCAGCAGAGTTACAGGGGCTGGGGCCAACGTCCTGACTTTC CASRVTGAGANVLTF
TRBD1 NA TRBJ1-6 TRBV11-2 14 TGTGCCAGCAGCCTAGGGGGCAGGGGTTCACCCCTCCACTTT CASSLGGRGSPLHF
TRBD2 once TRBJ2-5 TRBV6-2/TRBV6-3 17 TGTGCCAGCAGTCCAACGACTAGCGGGAGCCCTAAAGAGACCCAGTACTTC CASSPTTSGSPKETQYF
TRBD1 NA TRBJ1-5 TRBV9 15 TGTGCCAGCAGCCCACCGGGACAGGGTAATCAGCCCCAGCATTTT CASSPPGQGNQPQHF
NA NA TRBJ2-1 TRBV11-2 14 TGTGCCAGCAGCTTAGATCGTATGGTAGATGAGCAGTTCTTC CASSLDRMVDEQFF
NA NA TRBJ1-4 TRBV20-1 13 TGCAGTGCTAGTGGGACACCTAATGAAAAACTGTTTTTT CSASGTPNEKLFF
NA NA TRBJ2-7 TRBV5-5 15 TGTGCCAGCAGCTTGGCACTTGCCAGGGTGGAGGAGCAGTACTTC CASSLALARVEEQYF
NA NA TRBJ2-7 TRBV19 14 TGTGCCAGTAGTATGGAGGGACAGTCCTACGAGCAGTACTTC CASSMEGQSYEQYF
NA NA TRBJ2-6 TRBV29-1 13 TGCAGCGTTGCAGGGCCCGGGGCCAACGTCCTGACTTTC CSVAGPGANVLTF
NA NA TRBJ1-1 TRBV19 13 TGTGCCAGTACAGGGGCTACGTACACTGAAGCTTTCTTT CASTGATYTEAFF
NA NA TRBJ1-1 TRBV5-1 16 TGCGCCAGCAGCTTGGAGAGTGTACGACTAAACACTGAAGCTTTCTTT CASSLESVRLNTEAFF
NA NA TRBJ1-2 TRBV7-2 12 TGTGCCAGCAGCTTGGGCAACTATGGCTACACCTTC CASSLGNYGYTF
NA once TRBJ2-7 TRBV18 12 TGTGCCAGCTCGCCCTCTACGGGAGAGCAGTACTTC CASSPSTGEQYF
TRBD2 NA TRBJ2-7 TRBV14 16 TGTGCCAGCAGCCAGACTAGCGGGAGGAGCTCCTACGAGCAGTACTTC CASSQTSGRSSYEQYF
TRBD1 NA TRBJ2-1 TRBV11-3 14 TGTGCCAGCAGCTTAGGGACAGGGGGTCATGAGCAGTTCTTC CASSLGTGGHEQFF
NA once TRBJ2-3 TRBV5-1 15 TGCGCCAGCAGCTCGCTTATAGCGACCACAGATACGCAGTATTTT CASSSLIATTDTQYF
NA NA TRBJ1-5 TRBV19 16 TGTGCCAGTAGTTCGCGACAGTTTTCCGGCAATCAGCCCCAGCATTTT CASSSRQFSGNQPQHF